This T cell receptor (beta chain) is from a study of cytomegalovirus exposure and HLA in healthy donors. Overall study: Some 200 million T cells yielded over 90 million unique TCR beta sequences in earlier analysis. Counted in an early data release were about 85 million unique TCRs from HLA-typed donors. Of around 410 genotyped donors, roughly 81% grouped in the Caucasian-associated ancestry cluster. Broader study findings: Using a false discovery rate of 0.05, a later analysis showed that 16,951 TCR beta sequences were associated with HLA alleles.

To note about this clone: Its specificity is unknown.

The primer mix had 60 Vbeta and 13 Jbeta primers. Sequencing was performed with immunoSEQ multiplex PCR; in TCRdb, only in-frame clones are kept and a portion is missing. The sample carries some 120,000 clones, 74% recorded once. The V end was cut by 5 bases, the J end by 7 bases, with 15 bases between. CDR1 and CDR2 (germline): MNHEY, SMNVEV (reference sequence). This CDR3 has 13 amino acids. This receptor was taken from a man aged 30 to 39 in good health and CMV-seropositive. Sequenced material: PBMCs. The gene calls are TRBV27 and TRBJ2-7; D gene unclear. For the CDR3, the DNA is TGTGCCAGCAGTCCCTCGGAAAGGCGGGAGCAGTACTTC. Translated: CASSPSERREQYF.